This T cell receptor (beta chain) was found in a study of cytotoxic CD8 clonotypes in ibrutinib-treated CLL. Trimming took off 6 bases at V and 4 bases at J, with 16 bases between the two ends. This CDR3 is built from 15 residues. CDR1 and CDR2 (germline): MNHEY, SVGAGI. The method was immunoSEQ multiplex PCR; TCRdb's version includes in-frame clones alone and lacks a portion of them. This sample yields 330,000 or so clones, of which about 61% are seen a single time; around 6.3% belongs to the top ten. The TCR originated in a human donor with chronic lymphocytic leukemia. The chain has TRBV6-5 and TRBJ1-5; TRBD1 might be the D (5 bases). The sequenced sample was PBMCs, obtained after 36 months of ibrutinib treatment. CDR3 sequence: CASRAETAINQPQHF. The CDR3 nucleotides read TGTGCCAGCAGGGCGGAGACAGCCATTAATCAGCCCCAGCATTTT.